The 24 T cell receptor beta chains given below trace back to one sample, sequenced in a study of T cells in women clearing cervical HPV infection (dated by TCRdb to 2016 to 2019). The receptor library was made with the immunoSEQ multiplex PCR assay. TCRdb carries this immuneACCESS record with in-frame sequences only. Its versions omit some clonotypes, under half of them owing to an unresolved V gene in the studies checked, with the rest unexplained. Per the sample table, the count is about 26,000 clones. The ten top clones hold 11% of the sample. The sequenced material came from blood buffy coat. These receptors originate from a woman between 18 and 69 years old with a cervical HPV16 infection that either progressed to CIN3+ or cleared (not recorded which).

Remarks on this clone: The CDR3 is cut off 3 residues early in the read; its end comes from the germline J gene. The J gene is TRBJ2-1, the V gene TRBV19; D uncertain. This CDR3 has 13 residues. Trimming took 4 bases from V and 2 from J, leaving 6 bases between them. Germline values: CDR1 LNHDA, CDR2 SQIVND (reference sequence). CDR3 DNA (partial): TGTGCCAGTAGTACGTACACCTACAATGAG. It specifies CASSTYTYNE. The full CDR3 reads CASSTYTYNEQFF. Full variable domain (missing parts from reference TRBV19 and TRBJ2-1): DGGITQSPKYLFRKEGQNVTLSCEQNLNHDAMYWYRQDPGQGLRLIYYSQIVNDFQKGDIAEGYSVSREKKESFPLTVTSAQKNPTAFYLCASSTYTYNEQFFGPGTRLTVL.

Of note for this clone: Coverage ceases 3 residues before the CDR3 finishes, and the germline J gene fills in the end. V is TRBV20-1 and J is TRBJ1-3, with D unresolved. Per germline, CDR1 DFQATT and CDR2 SNEGSKA (reference sequence). This CDR3 is built from 13 residues. With 3 bases removed from V and 2 bases from J, the gap between germline ends came to 8 bases. CDR3 bases read: TGCAGTGCTAGGCACGGTCCTGGAAACACC. It codes for CSARHGPGNT. The whole CDR3 reads CSARHGPGNTIYF.

The sequenced part of the CDR3 DNA is TGTGCCAGTAGTATGTACATGCAGCAGCCC. Translating gives CASSMYMQQP. The full CDR3 is CASSMYMQQPQHF. The chain uses TRBV19 and TRBJ1-5; D remains unclear. The read gets to within 3 residues of the CDR3 end, and the germline J gene fills in the rest. Germline CDR1 reads LNHDA; CDR2 reads SQIVND (reference sequence). With 3 bases removed from V and 7 bases from J, the gap between germline ends came to 10 bases. The CDR3 is made up of 13 amino acids. Together with reference TRBV19 and TRBJ1-5, the CDR3 gives the full variable domain: DGGITQSPKYLFRKEGQNVTLSCEQNLNHDAMYWYRQDPGQGLRLIYYSQIVNDFQKGDIAEGYSVSREKKESFPLTVTSAQKNPTAFYLCASSMYMQQPQHFGDGTRLSIL.

Notes on this clone: The read terminates 3 residues before the CDR3 end, so the remaining end is supplied by the germline J gene. The V gene is TRBV2, the J gene TRBJ1-1, with D possibly being TRBD1 (6 bases). The length of the CDR3 is 10 residues. The germline gives CDR1 SNHLY, CDR2 FYNNEI. Here the CDR3 reads CASSSGDAFF. Partial CDR3 DNA: TGTGCCAGCAGCTCAGGGGAC.

About this clone itself: The CDR3 is cut off 3 residues early in the read; its end comes from the germline J gene. J is TRBJ2-5 and V is TRBV10-3, with 10 bases matching TRBD1. The CDR3 runs 13 residues. Germline V gives CDR1 ENHRY, CDR2 SYGVKD. V dropped 10 bases and J dropped 2; count of bases not matched to a gene: 4. CDR3 DNA, as far as it was read: TGTGCCACAGAGGGACAGGGGCAAGAGACC. It is translated as CATEGQGQET. The whole CDR3 region reads CATEGQGQETQYF.

A remark on this clone: The read halts 3 residues ahead of the CDR3 end, with the missing end drawn from the germline J gene. This chain joins TRBV19 and TRBJ2-2; D perhaps matches TRBD2 (6 bases). Trimming removed 4 bases at V and 2 bases at J, with 11 bases between. CDR3 length: 15 residues. Germline V gene sequence: CDR1 LNHDA, CDR2 SQIVND (reference sequence). The sequenced CDR3 bases are TGTGCCAGTAGTACTGGAGGGGTCAACACCGGGGAG. Its protein product is CASSTGGVNTGE. In full, the CDR3 reads CASSTGGVNTGELFF.

As regards this clone: Read coverage stops 3 residues before the CDR3 terminus; the germline J gene supplies the remainder. The rearrangement uses TRBV20-1 and TRBJ2-1, with 12 bases aligning to TRBD2. This CDR3 contains 16 residues. J lost 4 bases, V lost 1 base, and 5 bases had no gene match. Germline values: CDR1 DFQATT, CDR2 SNEGSKA (reference sequence). This CDR3 reads CSARADGTSGYNEQFF. The DNA read from the CDR3 is TGCAGTGCTAGAGCTGATGGGACTAGCGGGTACAATGAG.

In the case of this clone: The CDR3 goes on 3 residues after the read ends, and that part is filled in from the germline J gene. This rearrangement joins TRBV19 to TRBJ1-5; 10 positions agree with TRBD1. The CDR3 has 14 residues. Germline V gene data show CDR1 as LNHDA and CDR2 as SQIVND (reference sequence). The trim removed 6 bases at V and 7 bases at J, leaving 6 bases unmatched. The chain's CDR3 is CASSLTGGSQPQHF. The CDR3 bases that were read are TGTGCCAGTAGCCTGACAGGGGGCAGCCAGCCC.

Concerning this clone: From the germline J gene comes the end of the CDR3, since the read stops 3 residues before it. This chain connects TRBV20-1 to TRBJ1-4; a weak D match, TRBD1 (5 bases). Germline V gives CDR1 DFQATT, CDR2 SNEGSKA (reference sequence). CDR3 length: 15 amino acids. V was clipped by 0 bases and J by 4 bases, with 12 bases between them. CDR3 DNA, as far as it was read: TGCAGTGCTAGAGACTCCGGGACTTTTAATGAAAAA. As protein: CSARDSGTFNEK. The entire CDR3 protein reads CSARDSGTFNEKLFF.

In regard to this clone: The read is 3 residues too short to cover the CDR3 end, so that end is filled in from the germline J gene. V is TRBV2 and J is TRBJ2-1, with TRBD2 matching 8 bases. The CDR3 length is 14 residues. The V and J ends lost 2 bases and 4 bases, in that order; junction bases with no gene match: 1. Per germline, CDR1 SNHLY and CDR2 FYNNEI. CDR3 DNA, as far as it was read: TGTGCCAGCAGTGAACGGGGGGGTTACAATGAG. This encodes CASSERGGYNE. The full CDR3 is CASSERGGYNEQFF.

For this clone: From the germline J gene comes the end of the CDR3, since the read stops 3 residues before it. This chain uses TRBV20-1 with TRBJ2-3, with 7 bases fitting TRBD2. Germline V CDR1 and CDR2: DFQATT, SNEGSKA (reference sequence). This CDR3 has 16 residues. V lost 7 bases and J lost 0; bases outside the gene matches: 13. This chain's CDR3 is CSVKLAGRSSTDTQYF. Incomplete CDR3 DNA: TGCAGTGTCAAGTTAGCGGGCCGATCTAGCACAGATACG.

Worth noting for this clone: The read stops 3 residues short of the end of the CDR3; the missing end is completed from the germline J gene. The chain couples TRBV6-1 to TRBJ1-2; D is perhaps TRBD1 (5 bases). Looked up from germline, CDR1 is MNHNS and CDR2 is SASEGT. Trimming removed 3 bases at V and 6 bases at J, with 14 bases between. The CDR3 length is 14 residues. The CDR3 loop is CASSDKGRENGYTF. The CDR3 bases that were read are TGTGCCAGCAGTGATAAGGGGAGGGAGAATGGC.

In the case of this clone: From the germline J gene comes the end of the CDR3, since the read stops 3 residues before it. The chain couples TRBV5-1 to TRBJ2-4; 7 bases fit TRBD2. Germline V gene lookup returns CDR1 SGHRS and CDR2 YFSETQ. The CDR3 sequence is 14 residues long. Trimming removed 1 base from V and 5 bases from J; junction bases left unmatched: 3. The sequenced CDR3 bases are TGCGCCAGCAGCTTGTGGGGGGGTGAAAACATT. This encodes CASSLWGGENI. The whole CDR3 reads CASSLWGGENIQYF. The whole variable domain, remainder taken from reference TRBV5-1 and TRBJ2-4, is KAGVTQTPRYLIKTRGQQVTLSCSPISGHRSVSWYQQTPGQGLQFLFEYFSETQRNKGNFPGRFSGRQFSNSRSEMNVSTLELGDSALYLCASSLWGGENIQYFGAGTRLSVL.

A word on this clone: Read data end 3 residues before the CDR3 end; the end is taken from the germline J gene. The J gene is TRBJ1-5, the V gene TRBV20-1, with D possibly matching TRBD1 (6 bases). Trimming pared 6 bases from V and 5 bases from J, leaving 14 bases between. CDR1 and CDR2 (germline): DFQATT, SNEGSKA (reference sequence). The CDR3 has 13 amino acids. CDR3 DNA (partial): TGCAGTGCACGACAGGCGTCAGATCAGCCC. This gives the protein CSARQASDQP. The entire CDR3 sequence reads CSARQASDQPQHF.

A note on this clone: The read falls 3 residues short of the CDR3 end, and the missing part is taken from the germline J gene. The chain carries TRBV6-2 or TRBV6-3 and TRBJ1-1; tentative D call: TRBD1 (5 bases). Between the trimmed V and J ends, which lost 1 base and 7 bases, there was a span of 13 bases. This CDR3 comprises 14 residues. Germline V gene data show CDR1 as MNHEY and CDR2 as SVGEGT. The CDR3 is CASSYWGLDNEAFF. The sequenced CDR3 bases are TGTGCCAGCAGTTACTGGGGACTGGATAATGAA.

On this clone itself: The CDR3 end falls 3 residues outside the read, so it is completed with the germline J gene. J is TRBJ2-2 and V is TRBV5-1; D gene ambiguous. Germline CDR1 SGHRS, CDR2 YFSETQ. The CDR3 consists of 13 residues. The CDR3 DNA, read in part, is TGCGCCAGCAGCTTGGACGACATCCCTCTG. Translating gives CASSLDDIPL. Given in full, the CDR3 is CASSLDDIPLLFF.

As to this clone: The read terminates 3 residues ahead of where the CDR3 ends, so the germline J gene completes it. This chain links TRBV6-2 or TRBV6-3 with TRBJ1-2; 7 bases map to TRBD1. The CDR3 is made up of 15 amino acids. Germline V gene lookup returns CDR1 MNHEY and CDR2 SVGEGT. After removal of 5 bases from V and 0 bases from J, the junction contained 6 bases not matched to a gene. The CDR3 region is CASSTRTGANYGYTF. The covered CDR3 bases are TGTGCCAGCAGTACCAGGACAGGTGCTAACTATGGC.

Notes on this clone: The read ends 3 residues shy of where the CDR3 ends; the end is completed using the germline J gene. This chain connects TRBV7-6 to TRBJ2-7; a weak D match, TRBD1 (5 bases). The germline V gene has CDR1 SGHVS and CDR2 FNYEAQ. V was clipped by 3 bases and J by 5 bases, with 14 bases between them. The CDR3 loop spans 14 amino acids. The CDR3 protein is CASSLNAGSDEQYF. The sequenced part of the CDR3 DNA is TGTGCCAGCAGCTTGAACGCAGGGTCAGACGAG.

A word on this clone: The CDR3 extends 3 residues past the end of the read, so its final part is completed from the germline J gene. This sequence joins TRBV7-9 and TRBJ2-3; 11 positions match TRBD2. The CDR3 totals 14 residues. Trimming took 8 bases from V and 4 from J; bases not matched to a gene: 5. Germline V lookup: CDR1 SEHNR, CDR2 FQNEAQ (reference sequence). The DNA read from the CDR3 is TGTGCCAGCTTAGCGGGAGGGAGCGCAGATACG. It is translated as CASLAGGSADT. The entire CDR3 is CASLAGGSADTQYF.

Comment on this clone: The CDR3 is cut off 3 residues early in the read; its end comes from the germline J gene. J is TRBJ2-3 and V is TRBV7-9; D is perhaps TRBD1 (6 bases). The length of the CDR3 is 14 residues. Per germline, CDR1 SEHNR and CDR2 FQNEAQ (reference sequence). CDR3 sequence: CASSFSGGNQPQYF. Incomplete CDR3 DNA: TGTGCCAGCAGCTTTTCTGGGGGCAATCAGCCG.

Turning to this clone: The read comes to an end 3 residues before the CDR3 does, leaving the germline J gene to fill in the end. This rearrangement joins TRBV30 to TRBJ2-3; tentatively, D is TRBD2 (6 bases). The V gene's germline CDR1 is GTSNPN and CDR2 SVGIG (reference sequence). Trimming took 8 bases from V and 8 from J, leaving 17 bases between them. This CDR3 spans 12 amino acids. CDR3 loop: CARQSEGRTQYF. CDR3 bases read: TGTGCCCGCCAGTCGGAGGGGCGTACG.

Turning to this clone: The read stops 3 residues short of the end of the CDR3; the missing end is completed from the germline J gene. This chain joins TRBV10-3 and TRBJ2-3; TRBD2 is a possible D gene (6 bases). Looked up from germline, CDR1 is ENHRY and CDR2 is SYGVKD. CDR3 length: 15 amino acids. Trimming stripped 6 bases from V and 4 bases from J, with 17 bases between. CDR3 bases read: TGTGCCATCAGCCGGTCGGGGGAGCTCTCAGATACG. This gives the protein CAISRSGELSDT. The CDR3 in full is CAISRSGELSDTQYF.

Notes on this clone: The missing CDR3 end, 3 residues past where the read stops, is filled in from the germline J gene. The chain employs TRBV10-1 and TRBJ2-1; 13 nucleotides agree with TRBD2. The CDR3 has 15 amino acids. CDR1 and CDR2 from the germline V gene are WNHNN and SYGVQD (reference sequence). Trimming at V came to 6 bases and at J to 9 bases, leaving 8 bases not matched to a gene. The sequenced part of the CDR3 DNA is TGCGCCAGCAGGATATGGACTAGCGGGAGTAGTGAG. Translation gives CASRIWTSGSSE. The full CDR3 sequence reads CASRIWTSGSSEQFF.

As concerns this clone: Read coverage stops 3 residues before the CDR3 terminus; the germline J gene supplies the remainder. The chain carries TRBV7-2 and TRBJ1-2, with 7 bases fitting TRBD1. CDR3 length: 14 residues. After removal of 5 bases from V and 2 bases from J, the junction contained 5 bases not matched to a gene. The V gene's germline CDR1 is SGHTA and CDR2 FQGNSA. CDR3 region: CASSADRLNYGYTF. The CDR3 bases that were read are TGTGCCAGCAGCGCGGACAGGTTAAACTATGGC.